These 29 T cell receptor beta chains were sequenced from one sample in a study of human T cells and chemical hapten exposure. TCRdb used MiXCR to reprocess the RACE reads, holding one entry per CDR3 protein. The data hold 85,000 to 100,000 distinct CDR3 sequences, with more than 9.5% observed a single time. Time point described: patch test 2, 6 weeks after DPC sensitization. This sample's treatment: therapeutic diphenylcyclopropenone sensitization with weekly scalp DPC. Sequencing was performed on whole blood, taken in connection with sensitization to the hapten diphenylcyclopropenone (DPC). These receptors were taken from a man aged 35 to 55 with alopecia areata. Some clones in this sample may be carry-over from other donors' samples.

The gene calls are TRBV10-3 and TRBJ1-3; D gene unclear. V lost 4 bases to trimming and J lost 2 bases, with 12 bases between them. The CDR3 consists of 15 residues. Germline V gene sequence: CDR1 ENHRY, CDR2 SYGVKD. In DNA, the CDR3 is TGTGCCATCAGTGCCAACTCCTTGGCTGGAAACACCATATATTTT. The encoded protein is CAISANSLAGNTIYF.

This clonotype was detected only a few times. The CDR3 DNA reads as TGCGCCAGCAGCTTATCTAGCGGGACAACAGATACGCAGTATTTT. It is translated as CASSLSSGTTDTQYF. The chain uses TRBV5-1 and TRBJ2-3; TRBD2 matches 9 bases. Germline V lookup: CDR1 SGHRS, CDR2 YFSETQ. The CDR3 has 15 amino acids. The V and J ends lost 2 bases and 3 bases, in that order; junction bases with no gene match: 4.

V gene TRBV5-1 combines with J gene TRBJ2-6; 8 nucleotides line up with TRBD1. V was pared by 4 bases and J by 2 bases, with 2 bases of the junction left unmatched. The germline gives CDR1 SGHRS, CDR2 YFSETQ. The CDR3 loop spans 15 amino acids. CDR3 DNA sequence: TGCGCCAGCAGCCAGGGACAGGCTGGGGCCAACGTCCTGACTTTC. Amino acid sequence: CASSQGQAGANVLTF.

This clonotype was detected many times. The genes are TRBV6-6 and TRBJ1-2; D uncertain. The CDR3 spans 15 residues. V was clipped by 4 bases and J by 6 bases, with 18 bases between them. Germline V gene data show CDR1 as MNHNY and CDR2 as SVGAGI (reference sequence). The CDR3 sequence: CASSSTFRGEDGYTF. The DNA for the CDR3 is TGTGCCAGCAGTTCAACCTTTAGAGGAGAGGATGGCTACACCTTC.

This clonotype was seen many times. The rearrangement joins TRBV10-3 to TRBJ1-1, with no clear D. Trimming took off 11 bases at V and 3 bases at J, with 19 bases between the two ends. Per the germline V gene, CDR1 is ENHRY and CDR2 is SYGVKD. The CDR3 is made up of 14 amino acids. This CDR3 is CALKPGREDTEAFF. As DNA, the CDR3 is TGTGCCCTAAAGCCGGGGAGGGAAGACACTGAAGCTTTCTTT.

This clonotype came up a few times. The CDR3 nucleotides read TGCAGTGCTAGGCCAGGGACTAGCGGGAGAGGGGGGGTGAGCACAGATACGCAGTATTTT. Amino acid sequence: CSARPGTSGRGGVSTDTQYF. V usage is TRBV20-1 and J usage is TRBJ2-3; TRBD2 matches at 14 bases. Germline CDR1 is DFQATT and CDR2 is SNEGSKA (reference sequence). The CDR3 loop spans 20 amino acids. With 3 bases clipped from V and 0 bases from J, the junction kept 14 bases outside the gene matches.

This clonotype came up once. The V and J genes are TRBV16 and TRBJ2-3; 10 nucleotides match TRBD2. The CDR3 has 15 amino acids. The germline V gene has CDR1 KGHSY and CDR2 FQNENV. J was trimmed by 10 bases and V by 4 bases; bases with no gene match: 11. CDR3 residues: CASSLRTSGLLAQYF. In DNA, the CDR3 is TGTGCCAGCAGCCTTAGGACTAGCGGATTATTGGCGCAGTATTTT.

The J gene is TRBJ2-7, the V gene TRBV6-2 or TRBV6-3; the match to TRBD1 covers 11 bases. Losses at the gene ends were 0 bases for V and 2 bases for J; bases not matched to a gene: 0. This CDR3 spans 15 amino acids. Germline V CDR1 and CDR2: MNHEY, SVGEGT. The CDR3 DNA reads as TGTGCCAGCAGTTACTCGGGACAGGGGGCCTACGAGCAGTACGTC. Its translation: CASSYSGQGAYEQYV.

This clonotype was found many times. This chain links TRBV6-2 or TRBV6-3 with TRBJ1-2; D gene ambiguous. This CDR3 has 15 amino acids. Trimming shortened V by 2 bases and J by 2 bases, and 12 bases separated the two germline ends. CDR1 is MNHEY and CDR2 is SVGEGT in the germline V gene. The CDR3 DNA reads TGTGCCAGCAGTTACGGAGTCGGAGGGAACTATGGCTACACCTTC. Protein: CASSYGVGGNYGYTF.

The chain recombines TRBV29-1 with TRBJ2-5, with TRBD1 matching over 9 bases. V lost 7 bases to trimming and J lost 5 bases; unmatched junction nucleotides: 5. CDR3 length: 12 residues. CDR1 and CDR2 from the germline V gene are SQVTM and ANQGSEA. CDR3 bases: TGCAGCGGCGCGACAGGGGGGGAGACCCAGTACTTC. Amino acids: CSGATGGETQYF.

The rearrangement uses TRBV20-1 and TRBJ2-1, with 12 bases matching TRBD2. Germline V CDR1 and CDR2: DFQATT, SNEGSKA (reference sequence). Losses at the gene ends were 2 bases for V and 2 bases for J; bases not matched to a gene: 4. The CDR3 sequence is 16 residues long. DNA for the CDR3: TGCAGTGCTAGATTACTAGCGGGAGGTCCCTACAATGAGCAGTTCTTC. It codes for CSARLLAGGPYNEQFF.

This chain uses TRBV7-2 with TRBJ1-5; no clear D. The germline CDR1 and CDR2 sequences are SGHTA and FQGNSA. This CDR3 contains 14 residues. V lost 4 bases, J lost 1 base, and 8 bases lay in between. CDR3 nucleotides: TGTGCCAGCAGCTCTTCACCGAGCAATCAGCCCCAGCATTTT. As protein: CASSSSPSNQPQHF.

This clonotype was found a few times. The J gene is TRBJ1-5, the V gene TRBV4-2, with D uncertain. Trimming cost V 1 base and J 7 bases, with 5 bases left between them. Looked up from germline, CDR1 is LGHNA and CDR2 is YNFKEQ. The CDR3 sequence is 12 residues long. The CDR3 DNA reads as TGTGCCAGCAGCCAAGGGGTACAGCCCCAGCATTTT. Its protein product is CASSQGVQPQHF.

V is TRBV5-5 and J is TRBJ2-3; TRBD1 matches at 7 bases. Germline V gene sequence: CDR1 SGHKS, CDR2 YYEKEE (reference sequence). The V segment lost 4 bases and the J segment 5 bases; nucleotides outside the gene matches: 7. The CDR3 is made up of 14 amino acids. Here the CDR3 reads CASSQFDRVDTQYF. CDR3 nucleotide sequence: TGTGCCAGCAGCCAATTCGACAGGGTAGATACGCAGTATTTT.

This clonotype occurred many times. The chain employs TRBV5-1 and TRBJ2-5, with D perhaps TRBD2 (6 bases). The V and J ends lost 2 bases and 2 bases respectively, with 7 bases between them. Germline CDR1 SGHRS, CDR2 YFSETQ. CDR3 size: 13 residues. The CDR3, as DNA: TGCGCCAGCAGCTTCGGGGGACAAGAGACCCAGTACTTC. Protein sequence: CASSFGGQETQYF.

This clonotype has ten or more counts. This sequence joins TRBV18 and TRBJ1-5; D is unresolved. The CDR3 runs 15 residues. Trimming pared 1 base from V and 0 bases from J, leaving 7 bases between. The germline CDR1 and CDR2 sequences are KGHSH and LQKENI. Written as DNA, the CDR3 is TGTGCCAGCTCACCACAAAGGGATAGCAATCAGCCCCAGCATTTT. Protein: CASSPQRDSNQPQHF.

The V call is TRBV12-3 or TRBV12-4, the J call TRBJ2-7, with D tentatively TRBD1 or TRBD2 (5 bases each). The CDR3 spans 16 residues. Trimming removed 5 bases from V and 1 base from J, with 18 bases in between. The CDR3 loop reads CASSLSGRRSSYEQYF. The CDR3 DNA reads TGTGCCAGCAGTCTATCGGGACGCCGGAGTTCCTACGAGCAGTACTTC.

The J gene is TRBJ2-3, the V gene TRBV7-6; possibly TRBD2 for D (6 bases). The CDR3 is 16 residues long. V was trimmed by 6 bases and J by 5 bases, leaving 21 bases between them. Germline values: CDR1 SGHVS, CDR2 FNYEAQ. The CDR3 here is CASSPKEGQTKDTQYF. The DNA of the CDR3 is TGTGCCAGCAGTCCGAAGGAGGGCCAAACCAAAGATACGCAGTATTTT.

Many counts were recorded for this clonotype. The chain joins TRBV6-2 or TRBV6-3 to TRBJ1-1; 10 bases are a match to TRBD1. Per the germline V gene, CDR1 is MNHEY and CDR2 is SVGEGT. V lost 6 bases, J lost 1 base, and 5 bases stayed unmatched. CDR3 length: 15 residues. The CDR3 DNA reads as TGTGCCAGCAGGGGACAGGGGATTTCGAACACTGAAGCTTTCTTT. It encodes CASRGQGISNTEAFF.

This clonotype was detected once. This rearrangement joins TRBV18 to TRBJ1-4; no definite D call. The germline V gene encodes CDR1 KGHSH and CDR2 LQKENI. CDR3 length: 15 amino acids. V was cut by 3 bases and J by 7 bases, with 15 bases left in between. The CDR3 DNA follows: TGTGCCAGCTCACCTCGGTCCTACGAGGGTGAAAAACTGTTTTTT. Translating gives CASSPRSYEGEKLFF.

In its sample, this clonotype was seen once. The chain has TRBV30 and TRBJ1-5; no firm D call. This CDR3 is built from 14 residues. V was cut by 0 bases and J by 5 bases, with 11 bases left in between. Germline lookup yields CDR1 GTSNPN and CDR2 SVGIG (reference sequence). The CDR3 coding sequence is TGTGCCTGGAGTGTACGTCATTGGGATCAGCCCCAGCATTTT. Translation gives CAWSVRHWDQPQHF.

The chain couples TRBV4-3 to TRBJ2-7; no clear D gene. CDR1 is LGHNA, CDR2 YSLEER, per germline. Trimming left V 0 bases short and J 2 bases short, with 5 bases between. This CDR3 is 13 amino acids long. This CDR3 reads CASSQDYTYEQYF. The CDR3 DNA reads TGCGCCAGCAGCCAAGATTACACCTACGAGCAGTACTTC.

This clonotype was observed a few times. V gene TRBV5-6 combines with J gene TRBJ2-3; the D call may be TRBD1 or TRBD2 (5 bases each). Germline lookup yields CDR1 SGHDT and CDR2 YYEEEE. This CDR3 is built from 16 residues. V was cut by 0 bases and J by 0 bases, with 11 bases left in between. As DNA, the CDR3 is TGTGCCAGCAGCTTGGACGGGGACCCTAGCACAGATACGCAGTATTTT. Protein: CASSLDGDPSTDTQYF.

This clonotype appeared a few times. The V and J genes are TRBV29-1 and TRBJ2-1; 15 bases align to TRBD2. The V gene end was trimmed by 4 bases and the J gene end by 6 bases; junction bases not matched to a gene: 13. CDR3 length: 18 residues. The germline V gene has CDR1 SQVTM and CDR2 ANQGSEA. This CDR3 is CSVGAGTSGRLTGNEQFF. In nucleotides, the CDR3 is TGCAGCGTTGGGGCCGGGACTAGCGGGAGGCTAACCGGCAATGAGCAGTTCTTC.

This clonotype was seen only a few times. The CDR3 DNA is TGTGCCAGCAGCCATCCGGGGGAAACCTACGAGCAGTACTTC. It encodes CASSHPGETYEQYF. The J gene is TRBJ2-7, the V gene TRBV3-1, with D tentatively TRBD2 (6 bases). The germline gives CDR1 LGHDT, CDR2 YNNKEL (reference sequence). The CDR3 loop spans 14 amino acids. V lost 3 bases and J 2 bases, leaving 11 bases between the germline ends.

This clonotype was detected only a few times. This chain joins TRBV4-1 and TRBJ2-1; D perhaps matches TRBD2 (6 bases). V was cut by 4 bases and J by 5 bases, with 18 bases left in between. Germline loops: CDR1 MGHRA, CDR2 YSYEKL. This CDR3 has 16 amino acids. The CDR3 sequence is CASSREGPSADNEQFF. The CDR3 DNA reads TGCGCCAGCAGCCGCGAAGGGCCTAGCGCCGACAATGAGCAGTTCTTC.

At least ten counts were recorded for this clonotype. The chain has TRBV6-5 and TRBJ1-1; 10 bases map to TRBD1. Germline CDR1 reads MNHEY; CDR2 reads SVGAGI. V was pared by 7 bases and J by 5 bases, with 13 bases of the junction left unmatched. The CDR3 is made up of 16 amino acids. In nucleotides, the CDR3 is TGTGCCAGCAACCATGGCCTGGGGACAGGGGTAACTGAAGCTTTCTTT. Amino acids: CASNHGLGTGVTEAFF.

This clonotype came up a few times. The CDR3 DNA reads as TGTGCCAGCAGCCCCCTCGACAGGGGGCGTCCTTACAATGAGCAGTTCTTC. Translating it yields CASSPLDRGRPYNEQFF. The chain carries TRBV4-2 and TRBJ2-1; 10 bases line up with TRBD1. CDR1 is LGHNA, CDR2 YNFKEQ, per germline. The CDR3 is made up of 17 amino acids. Trimming took 4 bases from V and 4 from J; bases not matched to a gene: 10.

This sequence joins TRBV20-1 and TRBJ2-1; 12 bases align to TRBD2. The CDR3 runs to 15 residues. Per the germline V gene, CDR1 is DFQATT and CDR2 is SNEGSKA (reference sequence). Trimming cost V 6 bases and J 4 bases; bases outside gene matches: 7. The CDR3 is CSAGLAGYDYNEQFF. Here the CDR3 DNA reads TGCAGTGCCGGACTAGCGGGATACGATTACAATGAGCAGTTCTTC.